This T cell receptor (beta chain) was found in a study of blood T cell repertoires in COVID-19. For the study at large: The United States, Italy and Spain supplied acute and convalescent COVID-19 samples.

Per the germline V gene, CDR1 is SQVTM and CDR2 is ANQGSEA. V lost 7 bases, J lost 6 bases, and 16 bases stayed unmatched. This CDR3 has 16 amino acids. Authors' data handling: Amplified reference gene primers provided the basis for estimating nucleated cell counts. Libraries were prepared by immunoSEQ multiplex PCR; TCRdb keeps only in-frame clonotypes and omits some of them. V, J and clone size are those of that table, while D and trimming were read from the DNA. The sample lists about 440,000 clones, 90% seen once, with 0.6% to 0.7% in the top ten. In terms of age and location, participants ranged from roughly 18 to 90 years and lived in roughly 22 US areas. Grouping used clinical history reported by participants in a survey and questionnaire.

This sequence joins TRBV29-1 and TRBJ2-1; 9 bases align to TRBD2. The sequencing input was PBMCs or T cells enriched from blood (not recorded which). This TCR was recovered from a man between 18 and 29 years old who had recovered from COVID-19. The CDR3 protein is CSAPELAGVYFNEQFF. CDR3 DNA: TGCAGCGCTCCTGAGTTAGCGGGAGTTTATTTCAATGAGCAGTTCTTC.